Listed below are T cell receptor beta chains from one sample, sequenced in a study of blood T cell repertoires in COVID-19. Data came from immunoSEQ multiplex PCR; TCRdb stores just in-frame clones and leaves some out. The profile covers 150,000 or so clones, with approximately 80% appearing a single time and around 4.8% taken by the ten largest. Sequencing input: peripheral blood. The receptors were sampled from an elderly woman with active or convalescent COVID-19. The CDR3 runs from the conserved cysteine through the conserved F or W. A D gene is named only where the DNA matches it firmly. Some rows mark clone size as missing; the rest say once, few, many or name a class of expanded clone.

j_gene,abundance,d_gene,v_gene,CDR3nt,CDR3aa
TRBJ2-1,few,TRBD1,TRBV7-3,TGTGCCAGCAGTTATACAGGGGGCTCCTACAATGAGCAGTTCTTC,CASSYTGGSYNEQFF
TRBJ2-7,.,TRBD1,TRBV30,TGTGCCTGGAGGCTCCCGGGACAGGGAGTGTCCTACGAGCAGTACTTC,CAWRLPGQGVSYEQYF
TRBJ1-1,.,TRBD1,TRBV9,TGTGCCAGCAGCTCCGGACAGGGAGCCACTGAAGCTTTCTTT,CASSSGQGATEAFF
TRBJ2-7,few,.,TRBV2,TGTGCCAGCAAAGACAGGTTAAACGAGCAGTACTTC,CASKDRLNEQYF
TRBJ2-3,.,.,TRBV29-1,TGCAGCGTCATCGAGGGACAAGGTCCGCAGTATTTT,CSVIEGQGPQYF
TRBJ1-6,.,TRBD1,TRBV9,TGTGCCAGCAGCGGTACGTCATCAGAAGGGACAGGGGGTAATTCACCCCTCCACTTT,CASSGTSSEGTGGNSPLHF
TRBJ1-1,.,.,TRBV19,TGTGCCAGTAGTATCCGCGGGAGACCGAACACTGAAGCTTTCTTT,CASSIRGRPNTEAFF
TRBJ2-3,once,.,TRBV7-3,TGTGCCAGCAGCCCATCTCCTGGGGCAGCAGATACGCAGTATTTT,CASSPSPGAADTQYF
TRBJ1-5,.,.,TRBV6-5,TGTGCCAGCAGTTACTCGCAAGGGGTCAATCAGCCCCAGCATTTT,CASSYSQGVNQPQHF
TRBJ2-7,.,TRBD2,TRBV11-1,TGTGCCAGCAGCTTAGCGCTGACTAGCGTCGAGCAGTACTTC,CASSLALTSVEQYF
TRBJ1-4,few,.,TRBV2,TGTGCCAGCAGTAGGGACGGAACGGGGGGCGAACTGTTTTTT,CASSRDGTGGELFF
TRBJ2-2,.,TRBD2,TRBV4-3,TGCGCCAGCAGCCAAGATCCCCTGACTAGCGGGGGTTCCGGGGAGCTGTTTTTT,CASSQDPLTSGGSGELFF
TRBJ2-3,.,TRBD1,TRBV25-1,TGTGCCAGCAGTGGCACATCGGGACAGGGAGCAGATACGCAGTATTTT,CASSGTSGQGADTQYF
TRBJ1-1,.,TRBD1,TRBV6-5,TGTGCCAGCAGCCTCGGGACAGGGGCGGACACTGAAGCTTTCTTT,CASSLGTGADTEAFF
TRBJ2-2,.,TRBD1,TRBV2,TGTGCCAGCGGAGCCCTACAGGGGCACGGGGAGCTGTTTTTT,CASGALQGHGELFF
TRBJ1-4,.,.,TRBV7-9,TGTGCCAGCAGCTGGGGGGTTGATGAAAAACTGTTTTTT,CASSWGVDEKLFF
TRBJ2-7,once,TRBD2,TRBV19,TGTGCCAGTAGTTTCTCCGGCTGGACTAGACACTACGAGCAGTACTTC,CASSFSGWTRHYEQYF
TRBJ1-6,.,.,TRBV7-2,TGTGCCAGCAGCTTCCGTCTGGGGGCACAGTCCTATAATTCACCCCTCCACTTT,CASSFRLGAQSYNSPLHF
TRBJ1-4,once,.,TRBV11-1,TGTGCCAGCAGCTCGACCCATCTAGGTGAAAAACTGTTTTTT,CASSSTHLGEKLFF
TRBJ2-1,.,.,TRBV27,TGTGCCAGCGAATCGGTTCGGGGTTACAATGTGCAGTTCTTC,CASESVRGYNVQFF
TRBJ1-1,.,TRBD1,TRBV7-2,TGTGCCAGCAGCTTAAGGGGACAGGGTATGTCCACTGAAGCTTTCTTT,CASSLRGQGMSTEAFF
TRBJ1-6,.,TRBD1,TRBV2,TGTGCCAGCAGGGGGACAGGGAACTATAATTCACCCCTCCACTTT,CASRGTGNYNSPLHF
TRBJ2-5,.,TRBD2,TRBV9,TGTGCCAGCAGCGTGAATGGACTAGCAGAAGAGACCCAGTACTTC,CASSVNGLAEETQYF
TRBJ2-1,few,.,TRBV7-2,TGTGCCAGCACCTTGGTTGTTATGGACAACAATGAGCAGTTCTTC,CASTLVVMDNNEQFF
TRBJ1-1,.,.,TRBV6-5,TGTGCCAGCAGCTTAGGGACGGGGGTTTTCTTT,CASSLGTGVFF
TRBJ2-1,.,.,TRBV18,TGTGCCAGCTCACGGCTCGGGCAGGGGGGTTACAATGAGCAGTTCTTC,CASSRLGQGGYNEQFF
TRBJ2-3,many,TRBD1,TRBV11-3,TGTGCCAGCAGCTTGGGACAGGGAATAGATACGCAGTATTTT,CASSLGQGIDTQYF
TRBJ1-2,.,.,TRBV6-5,TGTGCCAGCAAACCCTGGGGGGACTATGGCTACACCTTC,CASKPWGDYGYTF
TRBJ1-2,.,TRBD1,TRBV4-2,TGTGCCAGCAGCCAGGTTACAGGGGATGGTGGCTACACCTTC,CASSQVTGDGGYTF
TRBJ1-5,many,TRBD1,TRBV7-6,TGTGCCAGCAGCGGGGGACAGGGAGGGGGTCAGCCCCAGCATTTT,CASSGGQGGGQPQHF
TRBJ1-4,.,.,TRBV6-5,TGTGCCAGCAGTTACTCGAGCAGGGGCCGGGAAAAACTGTTTTTT,CASSYSSRGREKLFF
TRBJ1-4,.,TRBD1,TRBV7-2,TGTGCCAGCAGCTTAGCTCGGACAGGGATTAATGAAAAACTGTTTTTT,CASSLARTGINEKLFF
TRBJ2-5,.,TRBD2,TRBV7-2,TGTGCCAGCAGCTTATTAGCGGGAACACAAGAGACCCAGTACTTC,CASSLLAGTQETQYF
TRBJ1-4,once,.,TRBV12-3/TRBV12-4,TGTGCCAGCAGTTTAACGGCGGGCGAACTGTTTTTT,CASSLTAGELFF
TRBJ1-6,.,.,TRBV3-1/TRBV3-2,TGTGCCAGCAGCCTTACAGACAATTCACCCCTCCACTTT,CASSLTDNSPLHF
TRBJ2-5,.,TRBD2,TRBV7-2,TGTGCCAGCAGCTCGATCCTAGCGGGGGGCGGGGAGACCCAGTACTTC,CASSSILAGGGETQYF
TRBJ2-7,.,TRBD1,TRBV5-1,TGCGCCAGCAATCGAAACAGGGGAATACAGGACGAGCAGTACTTC,CASNRNRGIQDEQYF
TRBJ1-5,.,.,TRBV6-5,TGTGCCAGCAGTTACTCGCGGTTATCTCATCAGCCCCAGCATTTT,CASSYSRLSHQPQHF
TRBJ1-2,.,TRBD1,TRBV5-1,TGCGCCAGCAGCTTGTCTCTGCAGGGGGTTGGCTACACCTTC,CASSLSLQGVGYTF
TRBJ1-1,.,.,TRBV29-1,TGCAGCGCCCGAAGGGGGTCAGCCGAAGCTTTCTTT,CSARRGSAEAFF
TRBJ1-3,few,TRBD1,TRBV7-2,TGTGCCAGCAGCCCTCGGACAGGACCAAATTCTGGAAACACCATATATTTT,CASSPRTGPNSGNTIYF
TRBJ1-1,once,TRBD1,TRBV5-1,TGCGCCAGCAGCCAGGGACAGTACAACACTGAAGCTTTCTTT,CASSQGQYNTEAFF
TRBJ1-6,.,.,TRBV3-1/TRBV3-2,TGTGCCAGCAGCCAAAGCCGGGTACGGTCACCCCTCCACTTT,CASSQSRVRSPLHF